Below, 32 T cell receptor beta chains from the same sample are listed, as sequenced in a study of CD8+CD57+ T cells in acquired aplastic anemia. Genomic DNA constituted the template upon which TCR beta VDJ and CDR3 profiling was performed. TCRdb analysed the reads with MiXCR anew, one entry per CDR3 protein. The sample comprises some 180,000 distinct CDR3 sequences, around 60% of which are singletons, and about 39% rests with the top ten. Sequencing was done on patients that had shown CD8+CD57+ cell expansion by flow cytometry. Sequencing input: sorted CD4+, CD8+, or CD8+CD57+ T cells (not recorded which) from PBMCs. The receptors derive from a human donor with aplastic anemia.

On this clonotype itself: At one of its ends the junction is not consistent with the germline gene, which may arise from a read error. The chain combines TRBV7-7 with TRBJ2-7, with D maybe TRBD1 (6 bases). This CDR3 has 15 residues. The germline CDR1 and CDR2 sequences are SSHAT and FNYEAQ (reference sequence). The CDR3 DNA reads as TGTGCTAGCAGCCCTCTCCACGACAGGTGGTACGAGCAGTACTTC. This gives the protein CASSPLHDRWYEQYF.

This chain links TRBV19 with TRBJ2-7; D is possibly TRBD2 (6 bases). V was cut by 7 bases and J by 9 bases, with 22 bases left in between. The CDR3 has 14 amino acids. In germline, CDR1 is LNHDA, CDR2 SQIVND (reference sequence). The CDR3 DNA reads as TGTGCCAGTACCACGGGACTCGACGGGGGATGGCAGTACTTC. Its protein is CASTTGLDGGWQYF.

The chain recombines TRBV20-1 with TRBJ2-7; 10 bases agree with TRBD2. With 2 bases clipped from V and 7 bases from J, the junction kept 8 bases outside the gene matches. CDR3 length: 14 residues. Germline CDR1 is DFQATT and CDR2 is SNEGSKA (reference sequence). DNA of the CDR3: TGCAGTGCTAGATCAAACCGACTAGCGGGTGAGCAGTACTTC. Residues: CSARSNRLAGEQYF.

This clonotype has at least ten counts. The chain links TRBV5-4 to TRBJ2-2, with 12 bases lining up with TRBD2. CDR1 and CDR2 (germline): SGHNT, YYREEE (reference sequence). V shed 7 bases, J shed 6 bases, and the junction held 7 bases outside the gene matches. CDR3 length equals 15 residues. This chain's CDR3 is CASRKASGGAGELFF. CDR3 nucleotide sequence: TGTGCCAGCCGAAAGGCTAGCGGGGGGGCCGGGGAGCTGTTTTTT.

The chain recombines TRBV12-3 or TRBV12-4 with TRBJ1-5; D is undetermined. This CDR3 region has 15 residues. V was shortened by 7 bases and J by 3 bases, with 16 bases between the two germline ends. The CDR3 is CASTSGGGPNQPQHF. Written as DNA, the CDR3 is TGTGCCAGCACCTCGGGAGGAGGTCCCAATCAGCCCCAGCATTTT.

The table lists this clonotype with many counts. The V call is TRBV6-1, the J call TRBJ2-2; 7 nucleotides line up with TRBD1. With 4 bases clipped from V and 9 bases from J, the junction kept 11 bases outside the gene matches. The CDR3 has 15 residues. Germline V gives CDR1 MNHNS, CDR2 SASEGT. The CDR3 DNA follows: TGTGCCAGCAGTGGTGATATCCTGACAGGGCGGGAGCTGTTTTTT. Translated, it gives CASSGDILTGRELFF.

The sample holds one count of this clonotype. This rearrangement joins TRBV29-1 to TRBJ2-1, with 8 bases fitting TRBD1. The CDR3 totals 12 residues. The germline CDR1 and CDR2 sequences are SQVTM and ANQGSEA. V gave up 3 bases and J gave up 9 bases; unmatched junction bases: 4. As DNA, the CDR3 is TGCAGCGTTGAGCAGGGGGCGGTTGAGCAGTTCTTC. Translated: CSVEQGAVEQFF.

The CDR3 sequence is CATKGQGDTGELFF. The CDR3 DNA follows: TGTGCCACTAAAGGGCAGGGGGACACCGGGGAGCTGTTTTTT. V usage is TRBV24-1 and J usage is TRBJ2-2; 7 nucleotides match TRBD1. V lost 10 bases and J lost 3; bases outside the gene matches: 7. The CDR3 totals 14 residues. CDR1 and CDR2 from the germline V gene are KGHDR and SFDVKD.

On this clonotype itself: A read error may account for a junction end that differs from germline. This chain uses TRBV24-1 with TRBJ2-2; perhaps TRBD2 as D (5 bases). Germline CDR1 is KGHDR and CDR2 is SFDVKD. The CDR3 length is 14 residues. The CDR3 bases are TGTGCCAGCAGTTTTCCCCCGGGGACCGGGGAGCTGTTTTTT. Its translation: CASSFPPGTGELFF.

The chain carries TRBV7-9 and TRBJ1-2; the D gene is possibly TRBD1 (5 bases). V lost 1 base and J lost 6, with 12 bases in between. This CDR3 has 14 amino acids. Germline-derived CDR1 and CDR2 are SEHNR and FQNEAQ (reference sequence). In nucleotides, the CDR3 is TGTGCCAGCAGCTTAGACGACAGCAAAGATGGCTACACCTTC. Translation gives CASSLDDSKDGYTF.

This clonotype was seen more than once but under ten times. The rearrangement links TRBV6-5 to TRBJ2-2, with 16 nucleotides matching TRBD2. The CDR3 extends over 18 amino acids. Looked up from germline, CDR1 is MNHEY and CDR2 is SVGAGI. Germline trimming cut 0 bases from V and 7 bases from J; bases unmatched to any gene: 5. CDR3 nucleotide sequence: TGTGCCAGCAGTTACTCGGGACTAGCGGGGGGGCCGGGCGGGGAGCTGTTTTTT. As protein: CASSYSGLAGGPGGELFF.

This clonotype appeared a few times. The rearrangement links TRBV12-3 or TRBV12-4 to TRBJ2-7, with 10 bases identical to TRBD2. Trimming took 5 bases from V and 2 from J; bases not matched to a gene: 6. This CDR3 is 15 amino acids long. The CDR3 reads CASSVQLAGPYEQYF. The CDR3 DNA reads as TGTGCCAGCAGTGTCCAACTAGCGGGACCCTACGAGCAGTACTTC.

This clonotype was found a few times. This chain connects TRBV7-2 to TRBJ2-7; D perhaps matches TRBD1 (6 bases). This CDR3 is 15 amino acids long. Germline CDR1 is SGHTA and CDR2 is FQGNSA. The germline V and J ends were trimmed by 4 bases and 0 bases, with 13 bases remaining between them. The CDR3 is CASSSQGRLSYEQYF. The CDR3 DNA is TGTGCCAGCAGCTCTCAGGGGCGGCTCTCCTACGAGCAGTACTTC.

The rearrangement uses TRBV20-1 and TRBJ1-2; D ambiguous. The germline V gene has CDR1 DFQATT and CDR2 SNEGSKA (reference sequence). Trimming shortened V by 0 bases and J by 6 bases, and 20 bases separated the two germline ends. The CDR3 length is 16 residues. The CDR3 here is CSARDFSGAGVDGYTF. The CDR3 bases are TGCAGTGCTAGAGATTTCTCGGGAGCCGGCGTCGATGGCTACACCTTC.

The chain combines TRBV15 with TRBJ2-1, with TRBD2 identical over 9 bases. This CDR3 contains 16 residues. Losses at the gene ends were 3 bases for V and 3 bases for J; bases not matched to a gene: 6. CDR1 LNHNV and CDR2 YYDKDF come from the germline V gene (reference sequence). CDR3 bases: TGTGCCACCAGCAGGGGCGGGAGGGGTGACTACAATGAGCAGTTCTTC. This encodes CATSRGGRGDYNEQFF.

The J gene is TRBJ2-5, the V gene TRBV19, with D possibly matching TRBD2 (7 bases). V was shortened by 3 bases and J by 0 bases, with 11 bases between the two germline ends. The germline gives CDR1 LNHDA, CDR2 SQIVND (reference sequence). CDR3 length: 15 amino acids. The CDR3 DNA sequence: TGTGCCAGTAGTATGGGAGGGGGATACCAAGAGACCCAGTACTTC. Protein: CASSMGGGYQETQYF.

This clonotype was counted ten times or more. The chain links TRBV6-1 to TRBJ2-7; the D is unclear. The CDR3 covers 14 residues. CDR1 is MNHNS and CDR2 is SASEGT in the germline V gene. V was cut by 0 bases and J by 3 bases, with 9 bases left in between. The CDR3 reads CASSEAAELYEQYF. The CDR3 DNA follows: TGTGCCAGCAGTGAAGCGGCAGAACTCTACGAGCAGTACTTC.

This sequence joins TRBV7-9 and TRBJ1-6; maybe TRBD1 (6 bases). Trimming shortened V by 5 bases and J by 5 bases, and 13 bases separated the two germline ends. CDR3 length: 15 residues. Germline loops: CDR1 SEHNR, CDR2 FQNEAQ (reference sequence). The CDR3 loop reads CASSRVTGNNSPLHF. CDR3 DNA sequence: TGTGCCAGCAGCCGCGTGACAGGAAATAATTCACCCCTCCACTTT.

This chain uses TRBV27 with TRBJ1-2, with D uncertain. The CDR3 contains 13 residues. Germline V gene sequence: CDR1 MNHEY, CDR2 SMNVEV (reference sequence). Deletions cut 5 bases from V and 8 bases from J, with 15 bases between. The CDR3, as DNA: TGTGCCAGCAGTGATTTATTGTTGGGAGGCTACACCTTC. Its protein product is CASSDLLLGGYTF.

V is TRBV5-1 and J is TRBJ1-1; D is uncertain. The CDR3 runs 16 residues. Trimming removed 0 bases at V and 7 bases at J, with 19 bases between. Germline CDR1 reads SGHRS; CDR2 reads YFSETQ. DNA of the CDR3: TGCGCCAGCAGCTTGGGTTTCGGAGGGAGCCACATTGAAGCTTTCTTT. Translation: CASSLGFGGSHIEAFF.

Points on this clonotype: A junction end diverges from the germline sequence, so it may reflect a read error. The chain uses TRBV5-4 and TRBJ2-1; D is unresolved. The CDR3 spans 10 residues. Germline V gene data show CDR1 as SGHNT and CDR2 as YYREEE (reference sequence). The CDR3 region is CTSSYNEQFF. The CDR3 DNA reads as TGTACCAGCTCCTACAATGAGCAGTTCTTC.

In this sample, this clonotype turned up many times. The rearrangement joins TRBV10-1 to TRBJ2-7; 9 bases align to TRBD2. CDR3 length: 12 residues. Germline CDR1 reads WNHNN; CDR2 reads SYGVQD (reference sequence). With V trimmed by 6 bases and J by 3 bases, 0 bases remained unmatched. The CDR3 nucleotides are TGCGCCAGCAGGACTAGCGGCTACGAGCAGTACTTC. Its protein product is CASRTSGYEQYF.

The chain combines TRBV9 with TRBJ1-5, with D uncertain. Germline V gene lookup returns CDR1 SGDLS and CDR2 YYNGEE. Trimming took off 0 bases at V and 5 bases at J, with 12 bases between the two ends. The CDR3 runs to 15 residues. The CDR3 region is CASSVDGDTDQPQHF. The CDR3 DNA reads TGTGCCAGCAGCGTAGATGGCGACACCGATCAGCCCCAGCATTTT. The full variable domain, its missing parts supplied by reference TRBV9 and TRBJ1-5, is DSGVTQTPKHLITATGQRVTLRCSPRSGDLSVYWYQQSLDQGLQFLIQYYNGEERAKGNILERFSAQQFPDLHSELNLSSLELGDSALYFCASSVDGDTDQPQHFGDGTRLSIL.

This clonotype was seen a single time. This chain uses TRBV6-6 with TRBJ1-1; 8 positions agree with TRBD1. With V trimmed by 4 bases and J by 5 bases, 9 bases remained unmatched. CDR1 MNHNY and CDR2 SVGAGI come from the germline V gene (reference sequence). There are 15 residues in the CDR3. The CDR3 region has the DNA TGTGCCAGCAGTTCGGACCAGGGGGCGCCTACTGAAGCTTTCTTT. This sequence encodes CASSSDQGAPTEAFF.

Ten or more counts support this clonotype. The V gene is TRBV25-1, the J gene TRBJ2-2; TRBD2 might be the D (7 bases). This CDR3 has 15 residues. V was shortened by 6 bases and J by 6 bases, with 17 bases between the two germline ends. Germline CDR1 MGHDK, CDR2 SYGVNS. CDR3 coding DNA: TGTGCCAGCAGGGGGGGGGCAAGGGATGCCGGGGAGCTGTTTTTT. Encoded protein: CASRGGARDAGELFF.

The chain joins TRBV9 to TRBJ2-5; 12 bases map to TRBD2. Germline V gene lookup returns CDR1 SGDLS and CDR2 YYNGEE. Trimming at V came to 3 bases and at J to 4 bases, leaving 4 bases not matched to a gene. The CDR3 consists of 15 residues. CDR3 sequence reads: CASSDGLAGLETQYF. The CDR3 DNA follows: TGTGCCAGCAGCGATGGACTAGCGGGGTTAGAGACCCAGTACTTC. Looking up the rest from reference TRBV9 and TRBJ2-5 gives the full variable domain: DSGVTQTPKHLITATGQRVTLRCSPRSGDLSVYWYQQSLDQGLQFLIQYYNGEERAKGNILERFSAQQFPDLHSELNLSSLELGDSALYFCASSDGLAGLETQYFGPGTRLLVL.

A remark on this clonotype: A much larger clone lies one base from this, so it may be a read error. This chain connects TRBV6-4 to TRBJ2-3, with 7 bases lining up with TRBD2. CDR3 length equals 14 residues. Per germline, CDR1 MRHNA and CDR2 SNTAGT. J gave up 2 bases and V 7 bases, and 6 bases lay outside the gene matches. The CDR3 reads CASKSGGVTDTQYF. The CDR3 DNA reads TGTGCCAGCAAAAGTGGGGGGGTCACAGATACGCAGTATTTT.

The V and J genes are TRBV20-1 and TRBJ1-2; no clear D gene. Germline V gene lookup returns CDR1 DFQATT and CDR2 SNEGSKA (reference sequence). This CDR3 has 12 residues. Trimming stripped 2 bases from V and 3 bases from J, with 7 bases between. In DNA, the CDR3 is TGCAGTGCTAGACCCGTAGACTATGGCTACACCTTC. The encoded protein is CSARPVDYGYTF.

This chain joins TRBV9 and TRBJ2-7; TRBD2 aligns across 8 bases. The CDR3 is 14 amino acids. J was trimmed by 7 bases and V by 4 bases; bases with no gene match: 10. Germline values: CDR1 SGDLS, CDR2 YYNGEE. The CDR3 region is CASSQDGGAGEQYF. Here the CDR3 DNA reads TGTGCCAGCAGCCAAGACGGGGGGGCGGGTGAGCAGTACTTC.

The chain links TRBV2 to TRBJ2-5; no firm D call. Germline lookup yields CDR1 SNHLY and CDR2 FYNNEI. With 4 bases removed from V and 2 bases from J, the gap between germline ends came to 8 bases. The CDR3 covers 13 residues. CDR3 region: CASSVQQQETQYF. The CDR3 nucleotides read TGTGCCAGCAGTGTCCAACAGCAAGAGACCCAGTACTTC.

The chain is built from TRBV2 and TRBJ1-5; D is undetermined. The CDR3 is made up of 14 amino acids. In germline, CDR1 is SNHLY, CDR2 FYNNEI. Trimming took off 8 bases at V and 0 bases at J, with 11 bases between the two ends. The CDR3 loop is CASRTALSNQPQHF. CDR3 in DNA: TGTGCCAGCCGGACGGCACTTAGCAATCAGCCCCAGCATTTT.

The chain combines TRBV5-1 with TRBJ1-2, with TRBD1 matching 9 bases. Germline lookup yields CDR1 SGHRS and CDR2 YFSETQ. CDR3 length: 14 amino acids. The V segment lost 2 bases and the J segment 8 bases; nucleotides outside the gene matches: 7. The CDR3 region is CASSFDRGGLGYTF. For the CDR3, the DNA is TGCGCCAGCAGCTTCGACAGGGGGGGATTGGGCTACACCTTC. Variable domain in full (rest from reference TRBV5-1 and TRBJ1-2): KAGVTQTPRYLIKTRGQQVTLSCSPISGHRSVSWYQQTPGQGLQFLFEYFSETQRNKGNFPGRFSGRQFSNSRSEMNVSTLELGDSALYLCASSFDRGGLGYTFGSGTRLTVV.